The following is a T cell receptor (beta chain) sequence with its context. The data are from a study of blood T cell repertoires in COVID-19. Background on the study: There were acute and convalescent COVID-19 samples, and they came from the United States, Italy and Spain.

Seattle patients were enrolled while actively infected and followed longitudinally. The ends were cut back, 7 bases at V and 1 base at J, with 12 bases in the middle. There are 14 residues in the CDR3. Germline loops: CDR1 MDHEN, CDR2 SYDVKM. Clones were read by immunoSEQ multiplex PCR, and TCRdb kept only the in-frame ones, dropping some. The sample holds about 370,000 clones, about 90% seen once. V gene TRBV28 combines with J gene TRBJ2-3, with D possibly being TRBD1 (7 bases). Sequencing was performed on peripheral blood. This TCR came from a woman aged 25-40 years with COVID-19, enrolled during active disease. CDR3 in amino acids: CASTDREGTDTQYF. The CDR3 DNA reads TGTGCCAGCACTGACAGGGAGGGCACAGATACGCAGTATTTT.